This record concerns one T cell receptor beta chain sequence. This sample is part of a study of blood T cell repertoires in COVID-19. On the study more broadly: The samples span acute and convalescent COVID-19 from the United States, Italy and Spain. Sources were T cells, B-cell-depleted T cells, or PBMCs; the material itself was cDNA or gDNA.

This CDR3 spans 14 amino acids. Trimming removed 0 bases at V and 9 bases at J, with 12 bases between. Germline assignment: CDR1 SGHTA and CDR2 FQGNSA. How the authors handled the data: Reference gene primer amplification yielded estimated nucleated cell counts. The assay was immunoSEQ multiplex PCR, and TCRdb's table has in-frame clones only and misses some. V, J and clone size were drawn from that table, and D and trimming were deduced from the DNA. The top ten hold over 1.5% of the sample, which has some 130,000 clones, roughly three quarters seen once. This chain links TRBV7-2 with TRBJ2-4, with D perhaps matching TRBD2 (7 bases). The sequenced material came from peripheral blood. The sequence was obtained from a woman between 65 and 79 years old with acute or convalescent COVID-19. CDR3 in DNA: TGTGCCAGCAGCTTAGCGGGGGGGCCGGGCATTCAGTACTTC. Translated, it gives CASSLAGGPGIQYF.